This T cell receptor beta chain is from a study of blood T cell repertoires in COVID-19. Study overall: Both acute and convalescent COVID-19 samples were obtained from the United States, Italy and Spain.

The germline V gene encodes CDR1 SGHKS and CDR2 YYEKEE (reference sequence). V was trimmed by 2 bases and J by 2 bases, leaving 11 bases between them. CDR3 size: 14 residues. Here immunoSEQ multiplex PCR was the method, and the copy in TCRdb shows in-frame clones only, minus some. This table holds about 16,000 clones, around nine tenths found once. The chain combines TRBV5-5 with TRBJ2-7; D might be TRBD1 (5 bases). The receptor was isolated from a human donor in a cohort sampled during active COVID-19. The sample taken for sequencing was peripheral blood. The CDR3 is CASSLGRVAYEQYF. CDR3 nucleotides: TGTGCCAGCAGCTTAGGCAGGGTGGCCTACGAGCAGTACTTC. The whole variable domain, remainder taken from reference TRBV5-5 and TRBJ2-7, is DAGVTQSPTHLIKTRGQQVTLRCSPISGHKSVSWYQQVLGQGPQFIFQYYEKEERGRGNFPDRFSARQFPNYSSELNVNALLLGDSALYLCASSLGRVAYEQYFGPGTRLTVT.